The rows below give T cell receptor beta chains drawn from one sample of a study of T cells expressing NK-cell markers. TCRdb re-called the 5' RACE reads, yielding one record per CDR3 amino acid sequence without DNA. The listing contains 130,000 to 150,000 distinct CDR3 sequences. Sequenced: blood T cells: a sorted CD56 or NKG2C T cell subset, CD4+ or CD8+ T cells, or bulk PBMC T cells (not recorded which). Every receptor here comes from a man aged 18 to 30 in good health. CDR3s include the opening cysteine and the closing phenylalanine or tryptophan.

CASSQAPYNEQFF,13,TRBJ2-1,TRBV3-1
CASSQSDRVDPYEQYF,16,TRBJ2-7,TRBV3-1
CASSSPGQGAYEQYF,15,TRBJ2-7,TRBV5-6
CASSPRGLEQFF,12,TRBJ2-1,TRBV13
CSVWASRDNEQFF,13,TRBJ2-1,TRBV29-1
CASSLGYREGRRELFF,16,TRBJ2-2,TRBV7-8
CASSSLGSGSNQPQHF,16,TRBJ1-5,TRBV27
CASSQGPHSSYNEQFF,16,TRBJ2-1,TRBV14
CASSLGVFVGLADYEQYF,18,TRBJ2-7,TRBV5-1
CASSPREVNEQFF,13,TRBJ2-1,TRBV27
CASSPGIPGYTF,12,TRBJ1-2,TRBV7-9
CASSQVGTPANNEKLFF,17,TRBJ1-4,TRBV4-1
CASSLADPGLATQYF,15,TRBJ2-3,TRBV12-3/TRBV12-4
CASSPLEEEETQYF,14,TRBJ2-5,TRBV12-3/TRBV12-4
CSVIGAPLYEQYF,13,TRBJ2-7,TRBV29-1
CASSQEEGFDTGELFF,16,TRBJ2-2,TRBV4-1
CASSQEQGIEGEKLFF,16,TRBJ1-4,TRBV4-3
CSVEWGDGYRDTQYF,15,TRBJ2-3,TRBV29-1
CSARAFGDTGELFF,14,TRBJ2-2,TRBV20-1
CSARMTDTGELFF,13,TRBJ2-2,TRBV20-1
CASSSIEYGQPQHF,14,TRBJ1-5,TRBV19
CASSSGLAGANQETQYF,17,TRBJ2-5,TRBV7-9
CASSEAGVGNEQFF,14,TRBJ2-1,TRBV6-1
CAWLPRDRDEEDTQYF,16,TRBJ2-3,TRBV30
CASSFRETYEQYF,13,TRBJ2-7,TRBV12-3/TRBV12-4
CASSQDSAGVYSYNEQFF,18,TRBJ2-1,TRBV4-1
CSARNRDGNTEAFF,14,TRBJ1-1,TRBV20-1
CASSQGQGASGAQYF,15,TRBJ2-5,TRBV12-3/TRBV12-4
CSARDEAPAPADTQYF,16,TRBJ2-3,TRBV20-1
CASSATRTGITGELFF,16,TRBJ2-2,TRBV19
CASSPRSEGGLETQYF,16,TRBJ2-5,TRBV7-9
CASSEGRGLAGGLYEQYF,18,TRBJ2-7,TRBV3-1
CASSLSQWTSGRAITGELFF,20,TRBJ2-2,TRBV12-3/TRBV12-4
CASSIYAGREQFF,13,TRBJ2-1,TRBV7-9
CASSLRAAYSYEQYF,15,TRBJ2-7,TRBV11-2
CASSVEAGAAEQYF,14,TRBJ2-7,TRBV9
CAMSTSGNYEQYF,13,TRBJ2-7,TRBV2
CAWNEARELFF,11,TRBJ2-2,TRBV30
CASSLGLGQETQYF,14,TRBJ2-5,TRBV5-4
CASSQGRSGSYEQYF,15,TRBJ2-7,TRBV4-3